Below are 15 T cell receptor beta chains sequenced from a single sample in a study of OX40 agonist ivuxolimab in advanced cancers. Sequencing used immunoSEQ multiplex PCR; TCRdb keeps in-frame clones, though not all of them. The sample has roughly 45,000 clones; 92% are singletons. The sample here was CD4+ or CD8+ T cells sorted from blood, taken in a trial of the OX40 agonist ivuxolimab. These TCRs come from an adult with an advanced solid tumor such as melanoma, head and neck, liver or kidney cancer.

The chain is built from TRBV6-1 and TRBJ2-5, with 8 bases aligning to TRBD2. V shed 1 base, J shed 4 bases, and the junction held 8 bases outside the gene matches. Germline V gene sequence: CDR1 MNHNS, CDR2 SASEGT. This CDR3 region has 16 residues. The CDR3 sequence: CASSEDPLAGRETQYF. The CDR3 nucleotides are TGTGCCAGCAGTGAAGACCCATTAGCGGGGAGAGAGACCCAGTACTTC.

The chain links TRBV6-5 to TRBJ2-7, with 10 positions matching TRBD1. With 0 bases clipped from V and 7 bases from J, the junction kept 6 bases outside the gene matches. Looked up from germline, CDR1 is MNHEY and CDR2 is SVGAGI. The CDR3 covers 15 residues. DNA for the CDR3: TGTGCCAGCAGTTACTCGGGGACAGGGGCAAGAGAGCAGTACTTC. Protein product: CASSYSGTGAREQYF.

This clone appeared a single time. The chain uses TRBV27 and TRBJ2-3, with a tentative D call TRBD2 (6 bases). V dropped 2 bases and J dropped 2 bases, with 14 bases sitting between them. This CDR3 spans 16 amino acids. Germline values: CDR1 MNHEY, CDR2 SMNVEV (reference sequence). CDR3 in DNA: TGTGCCAGCAGTTTAACCAGCGGGCTTTTCACAGATACGCAGTATTTT. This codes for CASSLTSGLFTDTQYF.

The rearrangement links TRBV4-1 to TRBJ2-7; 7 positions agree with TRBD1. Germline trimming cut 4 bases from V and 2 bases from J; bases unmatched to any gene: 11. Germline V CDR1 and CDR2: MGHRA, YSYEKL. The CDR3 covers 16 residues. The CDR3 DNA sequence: TGCGCCAGCAGCCGACCATCAGAACAGGGGACCTACGAGCAGTACTTC. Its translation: CASSRPSEQGTYEQYF.

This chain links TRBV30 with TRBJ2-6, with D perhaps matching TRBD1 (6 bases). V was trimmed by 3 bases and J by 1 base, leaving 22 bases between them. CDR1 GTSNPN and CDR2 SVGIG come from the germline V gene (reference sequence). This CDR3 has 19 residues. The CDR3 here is CAWRAQTGTYWSGANVLTF. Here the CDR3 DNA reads TGTGCCTGGAGGGCTCAGACGGGGACATATTGGTCTGGGGCCAACGTCCTGACTTTC. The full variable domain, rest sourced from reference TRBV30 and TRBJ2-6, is SQTIHQWPATLVQPVGSPLSLECTVEGTSNPNLYWYRQAAGRGLQLLFYSVGIGQISSEVPQNLSASRPQDRQFILSSKKLLLSDSGFYLCAWRAQTGTYWSGANVLTFGAGSRLTVL.

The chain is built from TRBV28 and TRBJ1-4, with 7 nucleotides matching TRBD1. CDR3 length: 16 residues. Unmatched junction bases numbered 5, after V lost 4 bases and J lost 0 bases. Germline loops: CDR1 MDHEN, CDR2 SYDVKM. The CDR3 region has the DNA TGTGCCAGCAGTTCTCGACAGGGTGCAACTAATGAAAAACTGTTTTTT. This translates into CASSSRQGATNEKLFF.

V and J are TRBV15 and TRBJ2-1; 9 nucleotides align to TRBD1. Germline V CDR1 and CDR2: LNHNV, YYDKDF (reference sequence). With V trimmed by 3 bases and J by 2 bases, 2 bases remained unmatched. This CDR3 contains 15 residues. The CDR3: CATSSDRGAYNEQFF. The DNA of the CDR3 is TGTGCCACCAGCAGCGACAGGGGGGCCTACAATGAGCAGTTCTTC.

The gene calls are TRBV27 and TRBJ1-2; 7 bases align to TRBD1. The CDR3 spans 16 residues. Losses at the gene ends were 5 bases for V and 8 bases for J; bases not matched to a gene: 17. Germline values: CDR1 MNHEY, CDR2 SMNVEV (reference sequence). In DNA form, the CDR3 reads TGTGCCAGCAGTCTCGGAACCGGGACAGCCGCGGGAGGCTACACCTTC. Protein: CASSLGTGTAAGGYTF.

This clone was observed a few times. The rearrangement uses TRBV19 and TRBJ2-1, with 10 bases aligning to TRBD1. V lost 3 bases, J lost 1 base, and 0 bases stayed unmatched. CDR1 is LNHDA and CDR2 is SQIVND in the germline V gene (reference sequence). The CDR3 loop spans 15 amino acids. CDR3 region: CASSMGQGSYNEQFF. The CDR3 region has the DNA TGTGCCAGTAGTATGGGACAGGGGTCCTACAATGAGCAGTTCTTC.

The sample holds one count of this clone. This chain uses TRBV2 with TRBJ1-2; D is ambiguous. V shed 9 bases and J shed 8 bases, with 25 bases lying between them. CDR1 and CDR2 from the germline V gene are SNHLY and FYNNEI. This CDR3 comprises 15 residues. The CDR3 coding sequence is TGTGCCAGTAGCATTACGGCGGATTCAGCGGGGGGCTACACCTTC. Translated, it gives CASSITADSAGGYTF.

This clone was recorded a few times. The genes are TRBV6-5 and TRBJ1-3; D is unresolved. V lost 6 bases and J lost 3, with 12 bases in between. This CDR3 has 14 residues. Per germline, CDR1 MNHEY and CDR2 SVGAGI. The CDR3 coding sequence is TGTGCCAGCAGCCCCCATCAGGTTGGAAACACCATATATTTT. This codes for CASSPHQVGNTIYF.

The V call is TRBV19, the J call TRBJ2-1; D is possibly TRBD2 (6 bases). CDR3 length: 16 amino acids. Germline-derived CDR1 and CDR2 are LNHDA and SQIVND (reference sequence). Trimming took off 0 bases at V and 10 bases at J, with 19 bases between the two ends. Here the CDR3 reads CASSIDLETGEQEQFF. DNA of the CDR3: TGTGCCAGTAGTATAGATCTCGAGACGGGAGAGCAGGAGCAGTTCTTC.

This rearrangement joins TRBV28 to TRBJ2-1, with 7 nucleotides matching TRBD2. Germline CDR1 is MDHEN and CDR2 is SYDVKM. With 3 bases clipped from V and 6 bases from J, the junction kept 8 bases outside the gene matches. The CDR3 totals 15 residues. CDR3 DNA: TGTGCCAGCAGTTTTCGGGGGGAGGAGGGCAATGAGCAGTTCTTC. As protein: CASSFRGEEGNEQFF.

The CDR3 DNA is TGCGCCAGCGGACCCACGGCCCCAGGAGAGACCCAGTACTTC. It codes for CASGPTAPGETQYF. V usage is TRBV10-2 and J usage is TRBJ2-5; D not certain. Germline loops: CDR1 WSHSY, CDR2 SAAADI. V dropped 8 bases and J dropped 4 bases, with 17 bases sitting between them. CDR3 length: 14 residues.

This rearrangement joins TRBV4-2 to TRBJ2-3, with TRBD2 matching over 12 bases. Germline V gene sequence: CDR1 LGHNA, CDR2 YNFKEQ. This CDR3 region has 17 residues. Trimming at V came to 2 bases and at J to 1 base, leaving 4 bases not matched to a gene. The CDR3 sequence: CASSQTSGGTGTDTQYF. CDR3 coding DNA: TGTGCCAGCAGCCAAACTAGCGGGGGGACCGGCACAGATACGCAGTATTTT.